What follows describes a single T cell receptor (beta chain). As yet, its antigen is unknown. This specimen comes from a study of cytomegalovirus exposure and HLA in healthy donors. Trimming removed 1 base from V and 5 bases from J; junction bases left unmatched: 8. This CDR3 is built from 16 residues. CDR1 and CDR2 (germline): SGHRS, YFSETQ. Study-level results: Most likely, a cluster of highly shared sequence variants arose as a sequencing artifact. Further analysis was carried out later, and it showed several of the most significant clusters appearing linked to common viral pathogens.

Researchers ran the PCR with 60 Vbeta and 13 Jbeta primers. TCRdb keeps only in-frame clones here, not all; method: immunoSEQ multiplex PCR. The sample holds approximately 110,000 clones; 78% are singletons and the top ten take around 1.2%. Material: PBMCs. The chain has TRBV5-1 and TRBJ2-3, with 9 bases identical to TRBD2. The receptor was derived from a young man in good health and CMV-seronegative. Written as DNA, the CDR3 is TGCGCCAGCAGCTTGCGGGTTACTAGCGGGCAAGATACGCAGTATTTT. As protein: CASSLRVTSGQDTQYF.